This T cell receptor (beta chain) stems from a study of T cell repertoires in cytomegalovirus infection. Study at large: It was recently identified HLA-C-restricted and well-studied HLA-B-restricted CMV epitopes that the study used.

TCRdb processed the reads anew with MiXCR; each CDR3 protein has one entry. The data hold roughly 280,000 distinct CDR3 sequences, with 20% to 25% observed a single time. V was shortened by 8 bases and J by 7 bases, with 11 bases between the two germline ends. This CDR3 comprises 11 residues. The table lists this clonotype with a few counts. The target antigen is unknown. This receptor was taken from a human donor in good health (CMV status not recorded). Some clones in this sample may be carry-over from other donors' samples. The specimen comprised cultured PBMCs, sampled from culture after CMV antigen stimulation. The chain has TRBV12-3 or TRBV12-4 and TRBJ1-2; the D gene is possibly TRBD1 (5 bases). The CDR3 loop reads CASQGWGGYTF. The CDR3 nucleotides are TGTGCCAGCCAGGGTTGGGGTGGCTACACCTTC.